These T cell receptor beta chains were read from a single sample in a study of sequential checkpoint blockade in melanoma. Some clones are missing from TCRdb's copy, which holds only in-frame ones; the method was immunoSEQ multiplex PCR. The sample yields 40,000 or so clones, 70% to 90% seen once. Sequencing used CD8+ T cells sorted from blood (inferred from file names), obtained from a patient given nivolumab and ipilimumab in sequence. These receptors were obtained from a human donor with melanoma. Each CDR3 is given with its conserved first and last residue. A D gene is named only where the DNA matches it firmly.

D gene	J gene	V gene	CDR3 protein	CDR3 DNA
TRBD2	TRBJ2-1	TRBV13	CASSDGTSGRKVGNEQFF	TGTGCCAGCAGCGACGGGACTAGCGGGAGAAAAGTCGGCAATGAGCAGTTCTTC
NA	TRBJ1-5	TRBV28	CASSLLASRDQPQHF	TGTGCCAGCAGTTTATTAGCCTCCCGCGATCAGCCCCAGCATTTT
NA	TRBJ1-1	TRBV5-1	CASSLAVGGDPEAFF	TGCGCCAGCAGCTTGGCGGTTGGAGGGGACCCTGAAGCTTTCTTT
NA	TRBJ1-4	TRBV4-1	CASSQDYRPEKLFF	TGCGCCAGCAGCCAAGATTACAGGCCTGAAAAACTGTTTTTT
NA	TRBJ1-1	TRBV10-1	CASSEYGSTEAFF	TGCGCCAGCAGTGAGTATGGGAGCACTGAAGCTTTCTTT
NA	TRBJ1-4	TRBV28	CASSFDQGGEKLFF	TGTGCCAGCAGTTTCGATCAGGGAGGAGAAAAACTGTTTTTT
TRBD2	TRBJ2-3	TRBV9	CASSHPLADYSTDTQYF	TGTGCCAGCAGCCACCCACTAGCGGACTATAGCACAGATACGCAGTATTTT
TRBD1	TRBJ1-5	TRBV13	CASSSGGRDQPQHF	TGTGCCAGCAGTTCAGGGGGCCGGGATCAGCCCCAGCATTTT
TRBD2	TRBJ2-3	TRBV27	CASSFGLAGASTDTQYF	TGTGCCAGCAGTTTTGGACTAGCGGGCGCTAGCACAGATACGCAGTATTTT
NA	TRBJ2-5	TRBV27	CASSSLEATLPVLQETQYF	TGTGCCAGCAGTTCCCTGGAAGCGACTCTCCCTGTGCTCCAGGAGACCCAGTACTTC